Detailed here is one T cell receptor beta chain. The CDR3 extends over 14 amino acids. V was trimmed by 5 bases and J by 5 bases, leaving 16 bases between them. Looked up from germline, CDR1 is LNHDA and CDR2 is SQIVND (reference sequence). Exposure to brentuximab vedotin varied, and each patient had relapsed following autologous stem cell transplantation. Clones were read by immunoSEQ multiplex PCR, and TCRdb kept only the in-frame ones, dropping some. The profile shows 10,000 to 15,000 clones, 75% to 90% of them singletons. The sample originates from a study of PD-1 blockade in classical Hodgkin lymphoma.

The source of this sequence is a human donor with classical Hodgkin lymphoma. This specimen was peripheral blood mononuclear cells (PBMCs), taken at baseline. The genes are TRBV19 and TRBJ2-7; D not resolved. As DNA, the CDR3 is TGTGCCAGTAGTCCAGTAGCTGGAGTCGACGAGCAGTACTTC. This encodes CASSPVAGVDEQYF. Complete variable domain (other parts from reference TRBV19 and TRBJ2-7): DGGITQSPKYLFRKEGQNVTLSCEQNLNHDAMYWYRQDPGQGLRLIYYSQIVNDFQKGDIAEGYSVSREKKESFPLTVTSAQKNPTAFYLCASSPVAGVDEQYFGPGTRLTVT.